Sequencing of this T cell receptor beta chain was carried out in a study of T cells in localized non-small cell lung cancer. Broader study findings: Detection in adjacent lung was observed for a median roughly 55 of the top 100 tumor clones. Longer overall survival was linked to higher blood T cell density. There was higher T cell clonality in uninvolved adjacent lung than in tumor, and it was highest there.

The assay was immunoSEQ multiplex PCR, and TCRdb's table has in-frame clones only and misses some. The table records roughly 38,000 clones, 70% to 90% of them present only once. The germline V gene encodes CDR1 SGHRS and CDR2 YFSETQ. The V and J ends lost 3 bases and 7 bases respectively, with 16 bases between them. The CDR3 consists of 14 residues. This clone was found once. Its antigen remains unknown. This clonotype was sampled from a woman between 18 and 50 years old with stage III lung adenocarcinoma. This chain connects TRBV5-1 to TRBJ1-1; the D gene is possibly TRBD1 (5 bases). Sample: peripheral blood, taken before any cancer treatment. The CDR3 region has the DNA TGCGCCAGCAGCTCCCGCGGGACCGAGGGTGAAGCTTTCTTT. Protein: CASSSRGTEGEAFF.